The 14 T cell receptor beta chains in this list originate from one sample, sequenced in a study of blood T cell repertoires in COVID-19. Profiling relied on immunoSEQ multiplex PCR, and the TCRdb table lists in-frame clones only, not all of them. Here the sample spans about 230,000 clones, over 75% being singletons. Specimen: peripheral blood. The source is a man aged 50-60 years with COVID-19, enrolled during active disease.

Notes on this clone: Other DNA sequences from this sample encode an identical CDR3 as well. CDR3 nucleotide sequence: TGTGCCAGTAGTACTGCTAGGGGAGAGACCCAGTACTTC. Amino acids: CASSTARGETQYF. The chain is built from TRBV19 and TRBJ2-5, with D maybe TRBD1 (5 bases). CDR3 length: 13 amino acids. Deletions cut 4 bases from V and 4 bases from J, with 10 bases between. CDR1 and CDR2 from the germline V gene are LNHDA and SQIVND (reference sequence).

This chain joins TRBV5-1 and TRBJ1-4; tentative D call: TRBD1 (5 bases). From germline, CDR1 is SGHRS and CDR2 YFSETQ. The CDR3 extends over 14 amino acids. Trimming removed 5 bases from V and 8 bases from J, with 16 bases in between. The CDR3 spells CASSFDSGDEKLFF. The CDR3 nucleotides read TGCGCCAGCAGTTTCGACAGCGGGGACGAAAAACTGTTTTTT.

The rearrangement links TRBV6-5 to TRBJ2-7; 7 nucleotides line up with TRBD1. V gave up 9 bases and J gave up 7 bases; unmatched junction bases: 6. The V gene's germline CDR1 is MNHEY and CDR2 SVGAGI. The CDR3 contains 11 residues. The CDR3 reads CASFRDREQYF. In DNA, the CDR3 is TGTGCCAGTTTCCGGGACAGAGAGCAGTACTTC.

This clone was picked up one time. This rearrangement joins TRBV9 to TRBJ2-1, with 9 nucleotides matching TRBD2. Germline lookup yields CDR1 SGDLS and CDR2 YYNGEE. The length of the CDR3 is 17 residues. V dropped 4 bases and J dropped 2; count of bases not matched to a gene: 10. CDR3 coding DNA: TGTGCCAGCAGCCCATATCTAGCGGGGAACACCTACAATGAGCAGTTCTTC. It yields the protein CASSPYLAGNTYNEQFF. Full variable domain (remainder filled in from reference TRBV9 and TRBJ2-1): DSGVTQTPKHLITATGQRVTLRCSPRSGDLSVYWYQQSLDQGLQFLIQYYNGEERAKGNILERFSAQQFPDLHSELNLSSLELGDSALYFCASSPYLAGNTYNEQFFGPGTRLTVL.

In this sample, this clone turned up once. The chain carries TRBV7-8 and TRBJ2-7; D is perhaps TRBD2 (7 bases). The CDR3 is 13 amino acids. From germline, CDR1 is SGHVS and CDR2 FQNEAQ. Trimming shortened V by 5 bases and J by 3 bases, and 11 bases separated the two germline ends. For the CDR3, the DNA is TGTGCCAGCAGCCAGGGGACTATCTACGAGCAGTACTTC. This sequence encodes CASSQGTIYEQYF.

This clone was counted a few times. The rearrangement links TRBV5-4 to TRBJ1-2; D might be TRBD1 (6 bases). The CDR3 length is 15 residues. Germline CDR1 and CDR2: SGHNT and YYREEE (reference sequence). Trimming removed 2 bases from V and 0 bases from J, with 11 bases in between. The CDR3 DNA sequence: TGTGCCAGCAGCTTAACAGGGCTTACTAACTATGGCTACACCTTC. It yields the protein CASSLTGLTNYGYTF.

This clone was observed a handful of times. The V gene is TRBV28, the J gene TRBJ1-5; D may be TRBD1 (5 bases). CDR1 is MDHEN and CDR2 is SYDVKM in the germline V gene. The V end was cut by 5 bases, the J end by 2 bases, with 19 bases between. The CDR3 runs to 17 residues. The CDR3 region has the DNA TGTGCCAGCAGTCCCCCTGGACAATCCGGTGGCAATCAGCCCCAGCATTTT. It yields the protein CASSPPGQSGGNQPQHF.

The rearrangement uses TRBV14 and TRBJ1-2, with 9 positions matching TRBD1. V shed 4 bases and J 6 bases; nucleotides not matched to a gene: 3. Germline V gives CDR1 SGHDN, CDR2 FVKESK. The CDR3 loop spans 13 amino acids. CDR3 sequence (DNA): TGTGCCAGCAGCCCGCGGACAGGGGATGGCTACACCTTC. It encodes CASSPRTGDGYTF.

The gene calls are TRBV6-5 and TRBJ2-1; D unresolved. CDR1 is MNHEY, CDR2 SVGAGI, per germline. CDR3 length: 13 amino acids. Trimming shortened V by 4 bases and J by 7 bases, and 11 bases separated the two germline ends. The CDR3 is CASSSPYLNEQFF. The CDR3 DNA sequence: TGTGCCAGCAGTTCACCCTATTTGAATGAGCAGTTCTTC.

V and J are TRBV30 and TRBJ2-5, with D perhaps TRBD1 (5 bases). Trimming pared 3 bases from V and 2 bases from J, leaving 16 bases between. Germline V gene lookup returns CDR1 GTSNPN and CDR2 SVGIG (reference sequence). The CDR3 covers 15 residues. CDR3 nucleotides: TGTGCCTGGAGCGTAATGGGCAGGGATCAAGAGACCCAGTACTTC. Its translation: CAWSVMGRDQETQYF.

This chain uses TRBV27 with TRBJ2-7; TRBD1 might be the D (5 bases). The CDR3 has 14 amino acids. V was clipped by 3 bases and J by 0 bases, with 9 bases between them. From germline, CDR1 is MNHEY and CDR2 SMNVEV (reference sequence). The CDR3, as DNA: TGTGCCAGCAGTTTCCAGGGTTCCTCCTACGAGCAGTACTTC. This translates into CASSFQGSSYEQYF.

The chain recombines TRBV4-3 with TRBJ2-5; the D gene is possibly TRBD1 (7 bases). The CDR3 is 13 amino acids. Germline loops: CDR1 LGHNA, CDR2 YSLEER. Trimming took 5 bases from V and 5 from J, leaving 12 bases between them. The CDR3 protein is CASSAGGPETQYF. CDR3 nucleotides: TGCGCCAGCAGCGCAGGGGGGCCCGAGACCCAGTACTTC.

The V and J genes are TRBV27 and TRBJ2-1, with 10 bases fitting TRBD2. CDR3 size: 15 residues. Germline V CDR1 and CDR2: MNHEY, SMNVEV (reference sequence). J was trimmed by 8 bases and V by 7 bases; bases with no gene match: 11. CDR3 protein: CASNKSGRAFDEQFF. CDR3 bases: TGTGCCAGCAATAAAAGCGGGAGGGCCTTCGATGAGCAGTTCTTC.

This clone appeared a few times. Other DNA sequences in this sample translate to the same CDR3. The rearrangement links TRBV19 to TRBJ1-4; maybe TRBD1 (5 bases). The CDR3 is made up of 14 amino acids. V lost 3 bases and J 6 bases, leaving 11 bases between the germline ends. Per the germline V gene, CDR1 is LNHDA and CDR2 is SQIVND (reference sequence). CDR3 sequence reads: CASSIQGGDEKLFF. The CDR3 DNA reads as TGTGCCAGTAGTATCCAGGGCGGGGATGAAAAACTGTTTTTT.